Following are 27 T cell receptor beta chains from one sample sequenced in a study of blood T cell repertoires in COVID-19 (dated by TCRdb to 2018 to 2021). Receptor libraries were prepared by the immunoSEQ multiplex PCR assay. TCRdb holds this immuneACCESS table with in-frame rearrangements only. Some clones are missing; in checked studies, unresolved V genes explain under half, and the rest has no known cause. The sample records 55,000 to 75,000 clones, 65% to 90% of which are singletons. The ten largest clones represent roughly 16% of the sample. Sequencing input: peripheral blood. These receptors originate from a man older than 75 with active COVID-19.

The chain combines TRBV9 with TRBJ2-2; 12 bases map to TRBD2. The CDR3 totals 18 residues. The germline V gene has CDR1 SGDLS and CDR2 YYNGEE. The ends lost 0 bases at V and 5 bases at J; junction bases unmatched: 8. The CDR3 DNA reads as TGTGCCAGCAGCGTAGCGCCTAGCGGGGGGGCCTGGACCGGGGAGCTGTTTTTT. This codes for CASSVAPSGGAWTGELFF.

The chain has TRBV5-1 and TRBJ1-5, with TRBD1 as a possible D gene (5 bases). The germline CDR1 and CDR2 sequences are SGHRS and YFSETQ. V lost 1 base, J lost 5 bases, and 10 bases lay in between. This CDR3 is 14 amino acids long. For the CDR3, the DNA is TGCGCCAGCAGCTTGTGGGGACTGGATCAGCCCCAGCATTTT. Its protein product is CASSLWGLDQPQHF.

The rearrangement uses TRBV20-1 and TRBJ2-7; 8 bases agree with TRBD1. The CDR3 runs 14 residues. V dropped 3 bases and J dropped 6; count of bases not matched to a gene: 10. Germline CDR1 reads DFQATT; CDR2 reads SNEGSKA (reference sequence). The CDR3 DNA sequence: TGCAGTGCTAGTTCTGGACAGGGTACTGGCGAGCAGTACTTC. Encoded protein: CSASSGQGTGEQYF.

V gene TRBV28 combines with J gene TRBJ2-3; maybe TRBD1 (7 bases). CDR3 length equals 14 residues. Per the germline V gene, CDR1 is MDHEN and CDR2 is SYDVKM. Trimming removed 6 bases from V and 6 bases from J, with 16 bases in between. The CDR3 region has the DNA TGTGCCAGCAGGGAGGGGACAGTTTCTGATACGCAGTATTTT. The encoded protein is CASREGTVSDTQYF.

This clone has only one observation. The chain joins TRBV5-6 to TRBJ2-1; possibly TRBD1 for D (10 bases). V was trimmed by 3 bases and J by 7 bases, leaving 29 bases between them. Per germline, CDR1 SGHDT and CDR2 YYEEEE. The CDR3 has 19 amino acids. This CDR3 is CASSSGQGGLAGVRNEQFF. The CDR3 DNA reads as TGTGCCAGCAGCTCCGGACAGGGGGGATTAGCGGGAGTAAGGAATGAGCAGTTCTTC.

The chain carries TRBV9 and TRBJ2-7; 7 bases are shared with TRBD1. There are 14 residues in the CDR3. J was trimmed by 4 bases and V by 0 bases; bases with no gene match: 4. Germline CDR1 is SGDLS and CDR2 is YYNGEE. The CDR3 is CASSVGGQRYEQYF. In DNA, the CDR3 is TGTGCCAGCAGCGTAGGGGGACAGAGGTACGAGCAGTACTTC.

The J gene is TRBJ2-5, the V gene TRBV6-2 or TRBV6-3; 9 bases match TRBD1. Germline values: CDR1 MNHEY, CDR2 SVGEGT. CDR3 size: 16 residues. J gave up 4 bases and V 6 bases, and 12 bases lay outside the gene matches. DNA for the CDR3: TGTGCCAGCAGCCCAGAGAGAGGGACAGGGCGAGAGACCCAGTACTTC. Translated, it gives CASSPERGTGRETQYF.

The V call is TRBV19, the J call TRBJ2-1; 13 bases match TRBD2. Trimming took 5 bases from V and 6 from J; bases not matched to a gene: 13. The germline CDR1 and CDR2 sequences are LNHDA and SQIVND (reference sequence). The CDR3 runs to 18 residues. The CDR3 sequence: CASSSLYPGLAGVNEQFF. The CDR3 coding sequence is TGTGCCAGTAGTTCCCTCTACCCCGGACTAGCGGGGGTCAATGAGCAGTTCTTC.

The count of this clone is one. The rearrangement joins TRBV10-3 to TRBJ2-6; 14 nucleotides agree with TRBD2. This CDR3 is built from 17 residues. Germline trimming cut 4 bases from V and 2 bases from J; bases unmatched to any gene: 1. Germline lookup yields CDR1 ENHRY and CDR2 SYGVKD. DNA for the CDR3: TGTGCCATCAGTGGGGGACTAGCGGGAGCTGGGGCCAACGTCCTGACTTTC. This encodes CAISGGLAGAGANVLTF.

The chain is built from TRBV7-9 and TRBJ1-6, with unresolved D. CDR1 is SEHNR and CDR2 is FQNEAQ in the germline V gene (reference sequence). The V gene lost 1 base and the J gene lost 5 bases, with 12 bases spanning the gap. This CDR3 spans 16 amino acids. The CDR3 reads CASSLGASGNNSPLHF. The CDR3 DNA reads as TGTGCCAGCAGCTTAGGGGCGTCGGGGAATAATTCACCCCTCCACTTT.

The V call is TRBV6-5, the J call TRBJ2-3, with D maybe TRBD2 (5 bases). Trimming removed 8 bases from V and 2 bases from J, with 17 bases in between. The germline gives CDR1 MNHEY, CDR2 SVGAGI. The CDR3 is 15 residues long. CDR3 region: CASVAGRRLTDTQYF. The CDR3 coding sequence is TGTGCCAGCGTGGCCGGACGGAGGCTCACAGATACGCAGTATTTT.

The gene calls are TRBV2 and TRBJ2-4; the D gene is possibly TRBD2 (6 bases). CDR1 is SNHLY and CDR2 is FYNNEI in the germline V gene. The ends were cut back, 6 bases at V and 6 bases at J, with 12 bases in the middle. The CDR3 is 13 residues long. The CDR3 coding sequence is TGTGCCAGCAGCGTCACGGGGGTAAACATTCAGTACTTC. The encoded protein is CASSVTGVNIQYF.

The V and J genes are TRBV5-1 and TRBJ2-2; TRBD1 is a possible D gene (5 bases). The CDR3 consists of 16 residues. Germline V CDR1 and CDR2: SGHRS, YFSETQ. V lost 0 bases and J 6 bases, leaving 15 bases between the germline ends. CDR3 amino acids: CASSLGSGNGPGELFF. The CDR3 DNA sequence: TGCGCCAGCAGCTTGGGGTCAGGGAATGGTCCCGGGGAGCTGTTTTTT.

This clone came up once. The chain employs TRBV9 and TRBJ1-2; D unresolved. Trimming shortened V by 0 bases and J by 2 bases, and 11 bases separated the two germline ends. Germline V CDR1 and CDR2: SGDLS, YYNGEE. The length of the CDR3 is 15 residues. CDR3 amino acids: CASSVGWSSNYGYTF. As DNA, the CDR3 is TGTGCCAGCAGCGTAGGCTGGAGCTCCAACTATGGCTACACCTTC.

The V call is TRBV19, the J call TRBJ2-5; TRBD2 is a possible D gene (5 bases). The ends were cut back, 3 bases at V and 1 base at J, with 9 bases in the middle. The germline gives CDR1 LNHDA, CDR2 SQIVND (reference sequence). The CDR3 covers 14 residues. CDR3 sequence: CASSMAGSQETQYF. The DNA for the CDR3 is TGTGCCAGTAGTATGGCGGGTTCCCAAGAGACCCAGTACTTC.

The J gene is TRBJ2-5, the V gene TRBV7-2; D is perhaps TRBD1 (6 bases). The germline V gene has CDR1 SGHTA and CDR2 FQGNSA. V was clipped by 4 bases and J by 5 bases, with 17 bases between them. The CDR3 is made up of 15 amino acids. The chain's CDR3 is CASSYQPTGIETQYF. The CDR3 DNA is TGTGCCAGCAGCTACCAACCGACAGGAATTGAGACCCAGTACTTC.

As regards this clone: One end of the junction varies from germline; a read error may be responsible. The chain combines TRBV7-2 with TRBJ1-6, with D maybe TRBD1 (5 bases). The CDR3 runs 17 residues. Per the germline V gene, CDR1 is SGHTA and CDR2 is FQGNSA. The CDR3 DNA follows: TGTGCCAGCAGCTTGCCCCCAACCTCAGGGTTTAATCCACCCCTCCACTTT. It yields the protein CASSLPPTSGFNPPLHF.

CDR3 in DNA: TGCGCCATCGTAGGTAGGGGCAATGAGCAGTTCTTC. Protein sequence: CAIVGRGNEQFF. The V call is TRBV10-1, the J call TRBJ2-1; tentative D call: TRBD1 (5 bases). The ends were cut back, 10 bases at V and 6 bases at J, with 13 bases in the middle. This CDR3 spans 12 amino acids. In germline, CDR1 is WNHNN, CDR2 SYGVQD (reference sequence).

The chain employs TRBV5-5 and TRBJ2-2; 12 positions match TRBD2. The germline V gene encodes CDR1 SGHKS and CDR2 YYEKEE (reference sequence). The ends lost 1 base at V and 8 bases at J; junction bases unmatched: 6. The CDR3 covers 16 residues. The CDR3 loop is CASSLILAGGTGELFF. In DNA, the CDR3 is TGTGCCAGCAGCTTGATCCTAGCGGGGGGGACTGGGGAGCTGTTTTTT.

This clone was found a few times. The rearrangement uses TRBV11-2 and TRBJ2-3; the match to TRBD2 covers 10 bases. Germline assignment: CDR1 SGHAT and CDR2 FQNNGV. Trimming removed 5 bases from V and 4 bases from J; junction bases left unmatched: 6. This CDR3 contains 15 residues. The CDR3 reads CASSLGLAAPDTQYF. CDR3 DNA sequence: TGTGCCAGCAGCCTTGGACTAGCGGCCCCAGATACGCAGTATTTT.

The genes are TRBV27 and TRBJ1-5, with D unresolved. Germline lookup yields CDR1 MNHEY and CDR2 SMNVEV (reference sequence). The CDR3 is 14 amino acids. Trimming cost V 8 bases and J 1 base, with 12 bases left between them. The CDR3 coding sequence is TGTGCCAGCGCCAGTTCGGGGAGCAATCAGCCCCAGCATTTT. Translating it yields CASASSGSNQPQHF.

This chain uses TRBV7-3 with TRBJ2-2; D is ambiguous. The CDR3 sequence is 14 residues long. Trimming pared 0 bases from V and 7 bases from J, leaving 9 bases between. Germline CDR1 is SGHTA and CDR2 is FQGTGA. The CDR3 nucleotides are TGTGCCAGCAGCTTAACTACCCACGGCGGGGAGCTGTTTTTT. It translates to CASSLTTHGGELFF.

V and J are TRBV4-2 and TRBJ1-1, with D possibly being TRBD1 (6 bases). This CDR3 spans 15 amino acids. Trimming stripped 0 bases from V and 2 bases from J, with 10 bases between. The V gene's germline CDR1 is LGHNA and CDR2 YNFKEQ. The CDR3 protein is CASSQDRGINTEAFF. DNA for the CDR3: TGTGCCAGCAGCCAAGATAGGGGGATAAACACTGAAGCTTTCTTT.

This rearrangement joins TRBV5-8 to TRBJ1-5; D is uncertain. Germline CDR1 reads SGHTS; CDR2 reads YDEGEE. The CDR3 consists of 13 residues. V gave up 4 bases and J gave up 4 bases, with 9 bases separating them. The CDR3: CASSPQFNQPQHF. For the CDR3, the DNA is TGTGCCAGCAGCCCCCAGTTTAATCAGCCCCAGCATTTT.

This clone was recorded only once. This chain uses TRBV11-2 with TRBJ1-5, with D unresolved. The germline gives CDR1 SGHAT, CDR2 FQNNGV. The CDR3 is 15 amino acids. The germline V and J ends were trimmed by 2 bases and 0 bases, with 8 bases remaining between them. The CDR3 DNA sequence: TGTGCCAGCAGCTTAACGCAGGCTAGCAATCAGCCCCAGCATTTT. Protein: CASSLTQASNQPQHF.

The chain employs TRBV7-9 and TRBJ2-1, with D possibly TRBD1 on 6 matching bases. Germline V gene sequence: CDR1 SEHNR, CDR2 FQNEAQ (reference sequence). V lost 5 bases and J 2 bases, leaving 10 bases between the germline ends. The CDR3 loop spans 14 amino acids. The DNA for the CDR3 is TGTGCCAGCAGCCCATGGACAGCCTACAATGAGCAGTTCTTC. It specifies CASSPWTAYNEQFF.

This clone was counted only a few times. The chain carries TRBV7-2 and TRBJ2-7; no reliable D call. The CDR3 sequence is 15 residues long. The germline CDR1 and CDR2 sequences are SGHTA and FQGNSA. Trimming pared 1 base from V and 0 bases from J, leaving 10 bases between. The DNA for the CDR3 is TGTGCCAGCAGCTTAGGTAGCATCGCCTCCTACGAGCAGTACTTC. Its translation: CASSLGSIASYEQYF.